The 32 T cell receptor beta chains below were found in one sample sequenced in a study of blood T cell repertoires in COVID-19. Generated by immunoSEQ multiplex PCR, the TCRdb table keeps only in-frame clones and is missing some. Of more than 80,000 clones in the sample, about 86% were seen once. The sequenced sample was peripheral blood. Receptors originate from a man older than 75 with acute or convalescent COVID-19.

This clone was recorded once. The CDR3 DNA follows: TGTGCCACCAGCAGAGACGCGGGACAGGGGGCGGGTGAGCAGTACTTC. Its protein product is CATSRDAGQGAGEQYF. The chain has TRBV15 and TRBJ2-7; 12 nucleotides match TRBD1. The germline V gene has CDR1 LNHNV and CDR2 YYDKDF (reference sequence). Trimming at V came to 0 bases and at J to 7 bases, leaving 7 bases not matched to a gene. This CDR3 is 16 amino acids long.

The chain combines TRBV29-1 with TRBJ2-7; D possibly corresponds to TRBD2 (5 bases). The CDR3 is 14 residues long. The V and J ends lost 6 bases and 5 bases respectively, with 20 bases between them. Per the germline V gene, CDR1 is SQVTM and CDR2 is ANQGSEA. The CDR3 DNA follows: TGCAGCGTCGCCTCCGGTGGAGGTTTCCACGAGCAGTACTTC. The encoded protein is CSVASGGGFHEQYF.

This chain connects TRBV6-5 to TRBJ2-2; D gene uncertain. Trimming left V 0 bases short and J 2 bases short, with 4 bases between. There are 14 residues in the CDR3. In germline, CDR1 is MNHEY, CDR2 SVGAGI. The CDR3 bases are TGTGCCAGCAGTTACTCCCATAACACCGGGGAGCTGTTTTTT. Its protein product is CASSYSHNTGELFF.

The CDR3 coding sequence is TGTGCCTGGAGTGCGGACAGGGGCACTGAAGCTTTCTTT. It yields the protein CAWSADRGTEAFF. The chain joins TRBV30 to TRBJ1-1; 9 bases match TRBD1. CDR1 is GTSNPN and CDR2 is SVGIG in the germline V gene (reference sequence). The CDR3 has 13 residues. Unmatched junction bases numbered 1, after V lost 1 base and J lost 4 bases.

The rearrangement uses TRBV6-2 or TRBV6-3 and TRBJ2-1; D ambiguous. Trimming removed 2 bases at V and 4 bases at J, with 30 bases between. Germline V gene data show CDR1 as MNHEY and CDR2 as SVGEGT. The CDR3 has 21 residues. CDR3 bases: TGTGCCAGCAGTTACAGTTTTCGGAGTAGCTCCTTCGTGTCTAGGTACAATGAGCAGTTCTTC. Its translation: CASSYSFRSSSFVSRYNEQFF.

This sequence joins TRBV6-1 and TRBJ2-7; weak D call: TRBD2 (5 bases). CDR3 length: 15 residues. The germline V and J ends were trimmed by 1 base and 7 bases, with 17 bases remaining between them. Germline CDR1 and CDR2: MNHNS and SASEGT. In DNA, the CDR3 is TGTGCCAGCAGTGAAGGAAAATGGTCTCCGGGGGAGCAGTACTTC. It specifies CASSEGKWSPGEQYF.

J is TRBJ1-5 and V is TRBV6-2 or TRBV6-3; a weak D match, TRBD1 (6 bases). This CDR3 is built from 17 residues. V was cut by 5 bases and J by 4 bases, with 21 bases left in between. CDR1 is MNHEY, CDR2 SVGEGT, per germline. The CDR3 sequence: CASSRRQDPVKNQPQHF. The DNA of the CDR3 is TGTGCCAGCAGTCGTCGACAGGACCCGGTGAAGAATCAGCCCCAGCATTTT.

This clone showed up just a few times. This chain links TRBV28 with TRBJ1-4, with D hard to call. The CDR3 is 12 amino acids. The germline V and J ends were trimmed by 6 bases and 8 bases, with 10 bases remaining between them. Germline V lookup: CDR1 MDHEN, CDR2 SYDVKM. CDR3 residues: CASRRPREKLFF. In nucleotides, the CDR3 is TGTGCCAGCAGAAGGCCCAGGGAAAAACTGTTTTTT. The full variable domain, its missing parts supplied by reference TRBV28 and TRBJ1-4, is DVKVTQSSRYLVKRTGEKVFLECVQDMDHENMFWYRQDPGLGLRLIYFSYDVKMKEKGDIPEGYSVSREKKERFSLILESASTNQTSMYLCASRRPREKLFFGSGTQLSVL.

The CDR3 loop is CASSQGSGVYNEQFF. CDR3 DNA: TGTGCCAGCAGCCAGGGTAGCGGGGTCTACAATGAGCAGTTCTTC. J is TRBJ2-1 and V is TRBV14, with 8 positions matching TRBD2. This CDR3 is 15 amino acids long. Per germline, CDR1 SGHDN and CDR2 FVKESK. The V gene end was trimmed by 3 bases and the J gene end by 3 bases; junction bases not matched to a gene: 4.

V usage is TRBV9 and J usage is TRBJ1-3, with 7 bases identical to TRBD1. The V gene's germline CDR1 is SGDLS and CDR2 YYNGEE. V lost 5 bases to trimming and J lost 2 bases; unmatched junction nucleotides: 1. CDR3 length: 13 residues. The CDR3 loop reads CASSGQAGNTIYF. CDR3 DNA sequence: TGTGCCAGCAGTGGACAGGCTGGAAACACCATATATTTT.

The rearrangement links TRBV5-6 to TRBJ2-7, with D tentatively TRBD2 (6 bases). This CDR3 region has 13 residues. CDR1 and CDR2 (germline): SGHDT, YYEEEE. Trimming left V 3 bases short and J 4 bases short, with 11 bases between. The CDR3 loop is CASSSPLAYEQYF. The CDR3 nucleotides read TGTGCCAGCAGCTCACCCCTAGCGTACGAGCAGTACTTC.

The chain uses TRBV21-1 and TRBJ2-5; TRBD2 is taken as the D call from the table, unchecked against the DNA. TRBV21-1 is noted as a pseudogene. The CDR3 length is 19 residues. The CDR3 DNA reads TGTGCCAGCAGCAAAAAGTGTAGCCCGGGACTAGCGGGAGGAGAGACCCAGTACTTC. This gives the protein CASSKKCSPGLAGGETQYF.

The gene calls are TRBV6-2 or TRBV6-3 and TRBJ1-2; D ambiguous. CDR1 is MNHEY, CDR2 SVGEGT, per germline. Trimming took off 2 bases at V and 3 bases at J, with 13 bases between the two ends. This CDR3 region has 15 residues. The CDR3 DNA sequence: TGTGCCAGCAGTTACCCTTCAAGCGGGCACTATGGCTACACCTTC. Translating gives CASSYPSSGHYGYTF.

This clone was observed a single time. The CDR3 spells CASSLAWEITSHTEAFF. For the CDR3, the DNA is TGCGCCAGCAGCTTGGCCTGGGAGATAACCTCGCACACTGAAGCTTTCTTT. V usage is TRBV5-1 and J usage is TRBJ1-1; D is unclear. The V end was cut by 0 bases, the J end by 3 bases, with 18 bases between. Germline V gene sequence: CDR1 SGHRS, CDR2 YFSETQ. CDR3 size: 17 residues.

The chain has TRBV5-1 and TRBJ2-5; D perhaps matches TRBD2 (6 bases). Germline V CDR1 and CDR2: SGHRS, YFSETQ. Trimming left V 4 bases short and J 2 bases short, with 9 bases between. This CDR3 spans 13 amino acids. The CDR3 sequence is CASSAGPQETQYF. The CDR3 DNA is TGCGCCAGCAGCGCGGGACCGCAAGAGACCCAGTACTTC.

The rearrangement uses TRBV6-5 and TRBJ1-6; a possible D gene is TRBD1 (6 bases). This CDR3 has 13 amino acids. V was trimmed by 6 bases and J by 13 bases, leaving 16 bases between them. Germline V gene data show CDR1 as MNHEY and CDR2 as SVGAGI. CDR3 sequence (DNA): TGTGCCAGCAGCACTGACAGGTTCGGGCCCCTCCACTTT. It is translated as CASSTDRFGPLHF.

The CDR3 loop is CASSPGVTYEQYF. In DNA, the CDR3 is TGTGCCAGCAGTCCGGGAGTTACCTACGAGCAGTACTTC. The rearrangement joins TRBV27 to TRBJ2-7, with TRBD2 as a possible D gene (6 bases). V was pared by 5 bases and J by 2 bases, with 10 bases between. The germline V gene encodes CDR1 MNHEY and CDR2 SMNVEV (reference sequence). The CDR3 is 13 residues long.

The rearrangement joins TRBV2 to TRBJ2-3; D is unresolved. Germline V gene lookup returns CDR1 SNHLY and CDR2 FYNNEI. This CDR3 region has 15 residues. Trimming pared 7 bases from V and 3 bases from J, leaving 17 bases between. DNA for the CDR3: TGTGCCAGCACCCTACTTTCCGCGGAGACAGATACGCAGTATTTT. It translates to CASTLLSAETDTQYF.

The CDR3 reads CSVIKRGGGGEQFF. CDR3 DNA: TGCAGCGTTATAAAACGCGGGGGGGGCGGAGAGCAGTTCTTC. The chain carries TRBV29-1 and TRBJ2-1; TRBD2 agrees at 9 bases. This CDR3 has 14 amino acids. Germline V lookup: CDR1 SQVTM, CDR2 ANQGSEA. V shed 5 bases, J shed 10 bases, and the junction held 12 bases outside the gene matches.

This clone was seen a handful of times. This chain connects TRBV7-9 to TRBJ2-3; 8 bases line up with TRBD2. CDR3 size: 17 residues. CDR1 SEHNR and CDR2 FQNEAQ come from the germline V gene (reference sequence). J lost 1 base, V lost 4 bases, and 10 bases had no gene match. The DNA for the CDR3 is TGTGCCAGCAGCTCTCGCGCTAGCGGGCCAGGCACAGATACGCAGTATTTT. It is translated as CASSSRASGPGTDTQYF. The whole variable domain, filled in from reference TRBV7-9 and TRBJ2-3, reads DTGVSQNPRHKITKRGQNVTFRCDPISEHNRLYWYRQTLGQGPEFLTYFQNEAQLEKSRLLSDRFSAERPKGSFSTLEIQRTEQGDSAMYLCASSSRASGPGTDTQYFGPGTRLTVL.

The chain combines TRBV15 with TRBJ2-7; 9 bases align to TRBD1. The CDR3 has 14 residues. With 5 bases clipped from V and 4 bases from J, the junction kept 6 bases outside the gene matches. Per germline, CDR1 LNHNV and CDR2 YYDKDF (reference sequence). The CDR3 protein is CATSWGQGGYEQYF. Here the CDR3 DNA reads TGTGCCACCAGCTGGGGACAGGGTGGGTACGAGCAGTACTTC.

The chain employs TRBV9 and TRBJ1-6; 8 bases are shared with TRBD1. Per the germline V gene, CDR1 is SGDLS and CDR2 is YYNGEE. The CDR3 sequence is 15 residues long. V was clipped by 0 bases and J by 7 bases; unmatched bases: 3. The CDR3 DNA follows: TGTGCCAGCAGCGTAGTTGCAGGGGGCAATTCACCCCTCCACTTT. This encodes CASSVVAGGNSPLHF. Combining the CDR3 with reference TRBV9 and TRBJ1-6 gives the whole variable domain DSGVTQTPKHLITATGQRVTLRCSPRSGDLSVYWYQQSLDQGLQFLIQYYNGEERAKGNILERFSAQQFPDLHSELNLSSLELGDSALYFCASSVVAGGNSPLHFGNGTRLTVT.

This clone was detected once. The rearrangement joins TRBV15 to TRBJ1-1; possibly TRBD1 for D (6 bases). Germline loops: CDR1 LNHNV, CDR2 YYDKDF (reference sequence). CDR3 size: 14 residues. Trimming took off 1 base at V and 1 base at J, with 7 bases between the two ends. The CDR3 coding sequence is TGTGCCACCAGCAGAGCCAGGGGGAACACTGAAGCTTTCTTT. Protein product: CATSRARGNTEAFF.

The chain couples TRBV6-5 to TRBJ1-3, with a tentative D call TRBD1 (5 bases). The V end was cut by 6 bases, the J end by 0 bases, with 9 bases between. CDR3 length: 14 amino acids. Looked up from germline, CDR1 is MNHEY and CDR2 is SVGAGI. DNA of the CDR3: TGTGCCAGCAGGGGACTGATCTCTGGAAACACCATATATTTT. Residues: CASRGLISGNTIYF.

The chain couples TRBV11-2 to TRBJ2-7; TRBD2 matches 8 bases. Losses at the gene ends were 1 base for V and 1 base for J; bases not matched to a gene: 3. Germline V CDR1 and CDR2: SGHAT, FQNNGV. The CDR3 loop spans 15 amino acids. CDR3 in DNA: TGTGCCAGCAGCTTAGCCGGCGGGGGGTCCTACGAGCAGTACTTC. It translates to CASSLAGGGSYEQYF.

This clone occurred once. The CDR3 DNA sequence: TGTGCCAGTAGTATAGTTCAACTAGAGGTGGGTGAGCAGTTCTTC. Translation: CASSIVQLEVGEQFF. V gene TRBV19 combines with J gene TRBJ2-1; a possible D gene is TRBD2 (5 bases). Germline V CDR1 and CDR2: LNHDA, SQIVND (reference sequence). CDR3 length: 15 amino acids. V was clipped by 1 base and J by 9 bases, with 16 bases between them.

This clone was picked up a small number of times. The chain couples TRBV3-1 (or the pseudogene TRBV3-2) to TRBJ2-7, with 7 bases that match TRBD2. Per the germline V gene, CDR1 is LGHDT and CDR2 is YNNKEL (reference sequence). J gave up 4 bases and V 6 bases, and 9 bases lay outside the gene matches. CDR3 length equals 14 residues. The CDR3 DNA sequence: TGTGCCAGCAGTGTTGCTAGCGGCGCTTACGAGCAGTACTTC. This sequence encodes CASSVASGAYEQYF.

This clone was recorded a few times. The V call is TRBV27, the J call TRBJ1-6; D possibly corresponds to TRBD1 (5 bases). This CDR3 comprises 16 residues. Trimming removed 5 bases at V and 5 bases at J, with 16 bases between. Germline lookup yields CDR1 MNHEY and CDR2 SMNVEV (reference sequence). CDR3 protein: CASSRRPGLDNSPLHF. CDR3 nucleotides: TGTGCCAGCAGTAGGCGACCAGGGCTTGATAATTCACCCCTCCACTTT.

This clone occurred once. The rearrangement links TRBV18 to TRBJ1-6; maybe TRBD1 (6 bases). CDR3 length: 14 amino acids. Germline V gene lookup returns CDR1 KGHSH and CDR2 LQKENI. Trimming removed 5 bases at V and 6 bases at J, with 11 bases between. This CDR3 reads CASSSDRFNSPLHF. The CDR3 DNA sequence: TGTGCCAGCTCATCCGACAGGTTTAATTCACCCCTCCACTTT.

The count of this clone is one. V and J are TRBV7-2 and TRBJ1-5; D remains unclear. The CDR3 is made up of 12 amino acids. V gave up 5 bases and J gave up 6 bases, with 8 bases separating them. Germline V gene lookup returns CDR1 SGHTA and CDR2 FQGNSA. The CDR3 region has the DNA TGTGCCAGCAGCCGGAACAGTCAGCCCCAGCATTTT. As protein: CASSRNSQPQHF.

The chain carries TRBV19 and TRBJ1-1; TRBD1 agrees at 9 bases. V shed 8 bases and J 0 bases; nucleotides not matched to a gene: 10. The CDR3 is made up of 16 amino acids. Germline CDR1 and CDR2: LNHDA and SQIVND (reference sequence). The CDR3 loop reads CASRRDGTGLNTEAFF. CDR3 DNA: TGTGCCAGTCGTCGGGATGGGACAGGGTTGAACACTGAAGCTTTCTTT.

This clone was observed a few times. The chain carries TRBV28 and TRBJ1-5; TRBD1 matches 8 bases. CDR1 is MDHEN, CDR2 SYDVKM, per germline. The trim removed 6 bases at V and 6 bases at J, leaving 7 bases unmatched. The CDR3 loop spans 14 amino acids. This CDR3 is CASRSSRGPQPQHF. CDR3 sequence (DNA): TGTGCCAGCAGATCCTCCAGGGGGCCTCAGCCCCAGCATTTT.